A selection of T cell receptor beta chains follows, all from one sample in a study of technical replicates of blood from a handful of donors. Here immunoSEQ multiplex PCR was the method, and the copy in TCRdb shows in-frame clones only, minus some. Among tens of thousands of clones listed, 91% were seen once. Input material: T cells isolated from PBMCs. These receptors came from a human donor in good health. Some clones in this sample may be carry-over from other donors' samples. Both conserved end residues are part of each CDR3. D genes are given only for firm matches. Part of the rows lack a size; the others show once, few, many or a class for expanded clones.

J: TRBJ2-7; size: NA; D: NA; V: TRBV27; DNA: TGTGCCAGCAGTCCGACGGACATCTACGAGCAGTACTTC; CDR3: CASSPTDIYEQYF
J: TRBJ2-7; size: NA; D: TRBD2; V: TRBV5-1; DNA: TGCGCCACCCGGGCGGGAGGATCCTACGAGCAGTACTTC; CDR3: CATRAGGSYEQYF
J: TRBJ1-1; size: NA; D: NA; V: TRBV19; DNA: TGTGCCAGTAGTACTACGCTGAACACTGAAGCTTTCTTT; CDR3: CASSTTLNTEAFF
J: TRBJ2-5; size: NA; D: NA; V: TRBV7-6; DNA: TGTGCCAGCAGCTTAGCGTCATGGGGAAAAGGGGGGACCCAGTACTTC; CDR3: CASSLASWGKGGTQYF
J: TRBJ1-5; size: NA; D: NA; V: TRBV7-9; DNA: TGTGCCAGCAGCTCCGGCGGGGGGCAGCCCCAGCATTTT; CDR3: CASSSGGGQPQHF
J: TRBJ1-1; size: NA; D: NA; V: TRBV19; DNA: TGTGCCAGCAGGCAGGACACAAGGGAAACTGAAGCTTTCTTT; CDR3: CASRQDTRETEAFF
J: TRBJ1-2; size: once; D: NA; V: TRBV7-9; DNA: TGTGCCAGCAGTCAAGGCGGGGCTAGTCGGGGCTACACCTTC; CDR3: CASSQGGASRGYTF
J: TRBJ2-7; size: NA; D: NA; V: TRBV6-5; DNA: TGTGCCAGCAGTCTCCGGGACATCTCCTACGAGCAGTACTTC; CDR3: CASSLRDISYEQYF
J: TRBJ1-5; size: NA; D: NA; V: TRBV9; DNA: TGTGCCAGCAGCGTCGAGACAGGTTTGAATGAGCCCCAGCATTTT; CDR3: CASSVETGLNEPQHF
J: TRBJ2-5; size: NA; D: NA; V: TRBV4-1; DNA: TGCGCCAGCAGCCAAGGAGGGGAGACCCAGTACTTC; CDR3: CASSQGGETQYF
J: TRBJ1-5; size: NA; D: NA; V: TRBV10-2; DNA: TGCGCCAGCAGTGATGTCGGTTGGGCATCGGCAGGCCAGCCCCAGCATTTT; CDR3: CASSDVGWASAGQPQHF
J: TRBJ2-7; size: NA; D: NA; V: TRBV6-6; DNA: TGTGCCAGCAGTTACTCGAAGGGGGTCTACGAGCAGTACTTC; CDR3: CASSYSKGVYEQYF
J: TRBJ1-1; size: NA; D: NA; V: TRBV28; DNA: TGTGCCAGCAGTCCCCGGGGTAGGGGGATCAACACTGAAGCTTTCTTT; CDR3: CASSPRGRGINTEAFF
J: TRBJ1-1; size: NA; D: NA; V: TRBV7-9; DNA: TGTGCCAGCTTCCAGGATTGGGTAGGGAACACTGAAGCTTTCTTT; CDR3: CASFQDWVGNTEAFF
J: TRBJ1-2; size: NA; D: TRBD1; V: TRBV9; DNA: TGTGCCAGCAGCCGTCCCGGGACAGGGTTGGCTTATGGCTACACCTTC; CDR3: CASSRPGTGLAYGYTF
J: TRBJ2-7; size: NA; D: TRBD1; V: TRBV5-1; DNA: TGCGCCAGCAGCTCCGGGACAGATGGCTACGAGCAGTACTTC; CDR3: CASSSGTDGYEQYF
J: TRBJ2-3; size: NA; D: TRBD2; V: TRBV30; DNA: TGTGCCTGGAATTTTGCGGGGGGCCGGAGGGATACGCAGTATTTT; CDR3: CAWNFAGGRRDTQYF
J: TRBJ1-5; size: NA; D: TRBD1; V: TRBV6-1; DNA: TGTGCCAGCAGTGCACAGACAGGGATGGATCAGCCCCAGCATTTT; CDR3: CASSAQTGMDQPQHF
J: TRBJ2-3; size: NA; D: NA; V: TRBV7-2; DNA: TGTGCCAGCAGGGCCACGGGGAGGCGGATTCTCACTCATACGCAGTATTTT; CDR3: CASRATGRRILTHTQYF
J: TRBJ2-1; size: NA; D: TRBD2; V: TRBV27; DNA: TGTGCCAGCAGCCTCACTAGCGGGGGCTACAATGAGCAGTTCTTC; CDR3: CASSLTSGGYNEQFF
J: TRBJ1-2; size: NA; D: TRBD1; V: TRBV5-1; DNA: TGCGCCAGCAGCTTGAGGCAATTACAGGGGGCGCGTGGCTACACCTTC; CDR3: CASSLRQLQGARGYTF
J: TRBJ2-7; size: once; D: TRBD2; V: TRBV5-4; DNA: TGTGCCAGCAGATCCGGACTAGCCTACGAGCAGTACTTC; CDR3: CASRSGLAYEQYF
J: TRBJ2-6; size: NA; D: NA; V: TRBV4-1; DNA: TGCGCCAGCAGCCGCGAAGACAACTCTGGGGCCAACGTCCTGACTTTC; CDR3: CASSREDNSGANVLTF
J: TRBJ2-5; size: NA; D: NA; V: TRBV11-3; DNA: TGTGCCAGCAGCCCCGGGACACGCCTTAGCAGAGAGACCCAGTACTTC; CDR3: CASSPGTRLSRETQYF
J: TRBJ2-1; size: NA; D: TRBD1; V: TRBV5-1; DNA: TGCGCCAGCACCGCGGGGACAGGGGCCCTATCAATTTACAATGAGCAGTTCTTC; CDR3: CASTAGTGALSIYNEQFF
J: TRBJ2-1; size: NA; D: NA; V: TRBV5-1; DNA: TGCGCCAGCAGCTTTCCTTGGGGGGAGTCGGGGAATGAGCAGTTCTTC; CDR3: CASSFPWGESGNEQFF
J: TRBJ2-3; size: few; D: NA; V: TRBV5-5; DNA: TGTGCCAGCAGCTTGACGGGGAACACAGATACGCAGTATTTT; CDR3: CASSLTGNTDTQYF
J: TRBJ1-2; size: NA; D: NA; V: TRBV29-1; DNA: TGCAGCGCTGAGAATGTGTGGGGCCACACCTTC; CDR3: CSAENVWGHTF
J: TRBJ2-1; size: NA; D: TRBD2; V: TRBV14; DNA: TGTGCCAGCAGCCCGCTAGGACTAGTTGCCACTTCCTACAATGAGCAGTTCTTC; CDR3: CASSPLGLVATSYNEQFF
J: TRBJ2-7; size: NA; D: NA; V: TRBV9; DNA: TGTGCCAGCAGCGTAGGGGTAGGGGCAAGCGAGCAGTACTTC; CDR3: CASSVGVGASEQYF
J: TRBJ2-7; size: NA; D: TRBD2; V: TRBV27; DNA: TGTGCCAGCAGTTGGGATAGCGGGAGGGCCTCCTACGAGCAGTACTTC; CDR3: CASSWDSGRASYEQYF
J: TRBJ2-2; size: NA; D: NA; V: TRBV9; DNA: TGTGCCAGCAGCGTAGTGGCGGGCCAGAACACCGGGGAGCTGTTTTTT; CDR3: CASSVVAGQNTGELFF
J: TRBJ1-4; size: few; D: TRBD1; V: TRBV18; DNA: TGTGCCAGCTCACCACCACAGGGGGATACGGCTAATGAAAAACTGTTTTTT; CDR3: CASSPPQGDTANEKLFF
J: TRBJ2-3; size: NA; D: TRBD2; V: TRBV30; DNA: TGTGCCTGGAGTGAGTGGGGGACTAGCGGGGGGGCAGATACGCAGTATTTT; CDR3: CAWSEWGTSGGADTQYF
J: TRBJ2-5; size: NA; D: TRBD2; V: TRBV2; DNA: TGTGCCAGCAGAAGCGGGGGGGAGACCCAGTACTTC; CDR3: CASRSGGETQYF
J: TRBJ2-3; size: NA; D: TRBD2; V: TRBV27; DNA: TGTGCCAGCTCATTAAATTACCGGGGAGGGTTCGTTAGCACAGATACGCAGTATTTT; CDR3: CASSLNYRGGFVSTDTQYF
J: TRBJ1-2; size: NA; D: NA; V: TRBV29-1; DNA: TGCAGCGTTGGGGGGGGCCATAACTATGGCTACACCTTC; CDR3: CSVGGGHNYGYTF
J: TRBJ2-5; size: NA; D: NA; V: TRBV5-1; DNA: TGCGCCAGCAGCTTGGGACAGCATGAGCCGTACTTC; CDR3: CASSLGQHEPYF
J: TRBJ1-2; size: NA; D: TRBD1; V: TRBV4-1; DNA: TGCGCCAGCAGCCAACAGTTTAGGACAGGCGCTTATGGCTACACCTTC; CDR3: CASSQQFRTGAYGYTF
J: TRBJ2-1; size: NA; D: NA; V: TRBV6-4; DNA: TGTGCCAGCAGTGACACCGTTCGGACGGGGTACAATGAGCAGTTCTTC; CDR3: CASSDTVRTGYNEQFF
J: TRBJ2-3; size: NA; D: TRBD2; V: TRBV19; DNA: TGTGCCAGTAGTCTCCTCCTAGGACTAGCGGGGGGGCGGGAAGATACGCAGTATTTT; CDR3: CASSLLLGLAGGREDTQYF
J: TRBJ2-2; size: NA; D: NA; V: TRBV29-1; DNA: TGCAGCGTTGTTCTCGCGAACGGGGAGCTGTTTTTT; CDR3: CSVVLANGELFF
J: TRBJ1-2; size: NA; D: NA; V: TRBV11-3; DNA: TGTGCCAGCAGCTCCACGGGGACTCTCTATGGCTACACCTTC; CDR3: CASSSTGTLYGYTF
J: TRBJ2-7; size: NA; D: TRBD1; V: TRBV5-4; DNA: TGTGCCAGCAGCCCTTGGACAGGGGGCGGCTACGAGCAGTACTTC; CDR3: CASSPWTGGGYEQYF
J: TRBJ1-1; size: NA; D: TRBD1; V: TRBV29-1; DNA: TGCAGCGTAACAAGACAGGGCAGGTTGCCCATGAACACTGAAGCTTTCTTT; CDR3: CSVTRQGRLPMNTEAFF
J: TRBJ2-7; size: NA; D: NA; V: TRBV10-2; DNA: TGCGCCAGCAGTGAGGGCACCTACGAGCAGTACTTC; CDR3: CASSEGTYEQYF
J: TRBJ2-4; size: NA; D: NA; V: TRBV5-4; DNA: TGTGCCAGCAGCTTGGCCGCAGGGAATCAGAACATTCAGTACTTC; CDR3: CASSLAAGNQNIQYF
J: TRBJ2-2; size: few; D: NA; V: TRBV11-3; DNA: TGTGCCAGCAGCTTAGAAAAAGCCTTCGCGAACACCGGGGAGCTGTTTTTT; CDR3: CASSLEKAFANTGELFF
J: TRBJ2-7; size: NA; D: NA; V: TRBV7-9; DNA: TGTGCCAGCAGCTCCGCCTTGACTAGCTACGAGCAGTACTTC; CDR3: CASSSALTSYEQYF
J: TRBJ1-1; size: NA; D: TRBD1; V: TRBV7-9; DNA: TGTGCCAGCAGCAAAGACAGGGACCTGGTGAACACTGAAGCTTTCTTT; CDR3: CASSKDRDLVNTEAFF
J: TRBJ2-5; size: once; D: NA; V: TRBV20-1; DNA: TGCAGTCGGGAGAACCAAGAGACCCAGTACTTC; CDR3: CSRENQETQYF
J: TRBJ2-2; size: NA; D: NA; V: TRBV9; DNA: TGTGCCAGCAGCACGAGTACCCGCTTTACTAACACCGGGGAGCTGTTTTTT; CDR3: CASSTSTRFTNTGELFF
J: TRBJ1-1; size: NA; D: NA; V: TRBV19; DNA: TGTGCCAGTAGTATGGGTTATGCAGGGCCGATTAACACTGAAGCTTTCTTT; CDR3: CASSMGYAGPINTEAFF
J: TRBJ1-4; size: NA; D: NA; V: TRBV5-1; DNA: TGCGCCAGCAGCTTCTCAGGCACCAATAATGAAAAACTGTTTTTT; CDR3: CASSFSGTNNEKLFF
J: TRBJ1-4; size: NA; D: TRBD1; V: TRBV7-2; DNA: TGTGCCAGCAGCCCTATGCGAGCCGGGACAGAAGGGGAAAAACTGTTTTTT; CDR3: CASSPMRAGTEGEKLFF
J: TRBJ2-7; size: NA; D: TRBD1; V: TRBV27; DNA: TGTGCCAGCAGTTTCTTGACAGGGGAGACCTACGAGCAGTACTTC; CDR3: CASSFLTGETYEQYF
J: TRBJ2-7; size: once; D: TRBD1; V: TRBV6-1; DNA: TGTGCCAGCAGTGAAGCCTGGGACAGCCATTTTTACGAGCAGTACTTC; CDR3: CASSEAWDSHFYEQYF